This entry lists 8 T cell receptor beta chains sequenced from one sample in a study of metastatic and nonmetastatic thyroid tumors. TCRdb re-analyzed the PCR reads using MiXCR. The sample yields approximately 41,000 clones, approximately 24% seen once. Each patient came to thyroid surgery without any prior treatment (of any kind). The material sequenced was tumor tissue. The receptors originated from a female donor with papillary thyroid cancer or a benign thyroid nodule (not recorded which). Some clones in this sample may be carry-over from other donors' samples.

The table lists this clone with many counts. V gene TRBV5-1 combines with J gene TRBJ1-3; 7 positions match TRBD1. The J segment lost 0 bases and the V segment lost 4 bases, leaving 7 bases of the junction unmatched. Germline V gene data show CDR1 as SGHRS and CDR2 as YFSETQ. The CDR3 contains 16 residues. CDR3 region: CASSGSTGISGNTIYF. As DNA, the CDR3 is TGCGCCAGCAGCGGTTCGACAGGGATCTCTGGAAACACCATATATTTT.

There are many counts of this clone. The chain links TRBV12-3 or TRBV12-4 to TRBJ2-5; a possible D gene is TRBD1 (6 bases). The CDR3 is 13 amino acids. V was clipped by 6 bases and J by 0 bases, with 8 bases between them. This chain's CDR3 is CASSRDNQETQYF. CDR3 nucleotide sequence: TGTGCCAGCAGCCGGGACAACCAAGAGACCCAGTACTTC.

This clone has a count of ten or more. The chain carries TRBV2 and TRBJ2-5, with D perhaps being TRBD1 or TRBD2 (5 bases each). This CDR3 is built from 14 residues. CDR1 SNHLY and CDR2 FYNNEI come from the germline V gene. V lost 4 bases, J lost 1 base, and 10 bases lay in between. The CDR3 bases are TGTGCCAGCAGTGGGGGACCTCTCCAAGAGACCCAGTACTTC. It codes for CASSGGPLQETQYF. The entire variable domain, with the rest obtained from reference TRBV2 and TRBJ2-5, is as follows: EPEVTQTPSHQVTQMGQEVILRCVPISNHLYFYWYRQILGQKVEFLVSFYNNEISEKSEIFDDQFSVERPDGSNFTLKIRSTKLEDSAMYFCASSGGPLQETQYFGPGTRLLVL.

This clone was seen ten or more times. The chain couples TRBV2 to TRBJ2-3; D perhaps matches TRBD2 (6 bases). Looked up from germline, CDR1 is SNHLY and CDR2 is FYNNEI. V was pared by 6 bases and J by 5 bases, with 9 bases between. The CDR3 extends over 12 amino acids. The DNA of the CDR3 is TGTGCCAGCAGGCGGGGAGGAGATACGCAGTATTTT. It specifies CASRRGGDTQYF.

This clone has only a few counts. The rearrangement joins TRBV15 to TRBJ2-3; D remains unclear. CDR1 and CDR2 from the germline V gene are LNHNV and YYDKDF (reference sequence). Trimming removed 0 bases at V and 0 bases at J, with 4 bases between. CDR3 size: 14 residues. Here the CDR3 reads CATSREQSTDTQYF. As DNA, the CDR3 is TGTGCCACCAGCAGAGAACAGAGCACAGATACGCAGTATTTT.

This clone has ten or more counts. The genes are TRBV2 and TRBJ2-7; 8 bases align to TRBD1. This CDR3 has 13 amino acids. CDR1 and CDR2 (germline): SNHLY, FYNNEI. Trimming took 3 bases from V and 5 from J; bases not matched to a gene: 3. The CDR3 region is CASSDGQGDEQYF. The CDR3, as DNA: TGTGCCAGCAGTGATGGACAGGGCGACGAGCAGTACTTC. The entire variable domain, with the rest obtained from reference TRBV2 and TRBJ2-7, is as follows: EPEVTQTPSHQVTQMGQEVILRCVPISNHLYFYWYRQILGQKVEFLVSFYNNEISEKSEIFDDQFSVERPDGSNFTLKIRSTKLEDSAMYFCASSDGQGDEQYFGPGTRLTVT.

There are many counts of this clone. The V and J genes are TRBV9 and TRBJ2-3; D unresolved. The CDR3 length is 15 residues. V was clipped by 0 bases and J by 1 base, with 9 bases between them. Germline V gene sequence: CDR1 SGDLS, CDR2 YYNGEE. The CDR3 reads CASSVAAQGTDTQYF. The CDR3 DNA sequence: TGTGCCAGCAGCGTAGCAGCCCAGGGCACAGATACGCAGTATTTT.

The CDR3 sequence is CASSSYTENTEAFF. In DNA, the CDR3 is TGTGCCAGCTCATCCTATACAGAAAACACTGAAGCTTTCTTT. This sequence joins TRBV18 and TRBJ1-1, with D unresolved. Trimming shortened V by 5 bases and J by 2 bases, and 12 bases separated the two germline ends. The CDR3 covers 14 residues. CDR1 is KGHSH and CDR2 is LQKENI in the germline V gene.